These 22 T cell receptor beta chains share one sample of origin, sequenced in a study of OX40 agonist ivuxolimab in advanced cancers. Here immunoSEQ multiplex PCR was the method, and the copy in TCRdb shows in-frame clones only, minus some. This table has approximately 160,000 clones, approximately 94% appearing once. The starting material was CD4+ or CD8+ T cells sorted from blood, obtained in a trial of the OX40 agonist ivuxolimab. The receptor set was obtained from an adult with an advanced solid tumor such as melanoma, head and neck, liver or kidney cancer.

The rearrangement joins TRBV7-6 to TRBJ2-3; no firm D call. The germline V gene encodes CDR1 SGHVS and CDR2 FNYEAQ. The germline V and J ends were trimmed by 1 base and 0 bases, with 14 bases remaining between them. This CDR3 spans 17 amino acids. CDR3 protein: CASSLGVFTSSTDTQYF. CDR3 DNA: TGTGCCAGCAGCTTAGGCGTCTTCACATCTAGCACAGATACGCAGTATTTT.

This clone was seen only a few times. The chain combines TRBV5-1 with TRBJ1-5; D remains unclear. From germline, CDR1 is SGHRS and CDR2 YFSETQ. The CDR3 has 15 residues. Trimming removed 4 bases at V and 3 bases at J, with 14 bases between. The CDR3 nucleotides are TGCGCCAGCAGCCCCTCTGGGCCATACAATCAGCCCCAGCATTTT. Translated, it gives CASSPSGPYNQPQHF.

CDR3 bases: TGTGCCAGTAGTACTAGACAGGGTGAGACCGAGCAGTACTTC. Residues: CASSTRQGETEQYF. This chain links TRBV19 with TRBJ2-7, with 7 bases identical to TRBD1. Germline V lookup: CDR1 LNHDA, CDR2 SQIVND (reference sequence). The CDR3 spans 14 residues. Trimming at V came to 4 bases and at J to 6 bases, leaving 9 bases not matched to a gene. The full variable domain, its missing parts supplied by reference TRBV19 and TRBJ2-7, is DGGITQSPKYLFRKEGQNVTLSCEQNLNHDAMYWYRQDPGQGLRLIYYSQIVNDFQKGDIAEGYSVSREKKESFPLTVTSAQKNPTAFYLCASSTRQGETEQYFGPGTRLTVT.

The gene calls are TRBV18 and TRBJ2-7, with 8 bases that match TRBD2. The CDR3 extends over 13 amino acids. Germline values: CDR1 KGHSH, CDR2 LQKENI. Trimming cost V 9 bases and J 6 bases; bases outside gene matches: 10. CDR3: CASISGGDGEQYF. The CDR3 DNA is TGTGCCAGTATAAGCGGGGGTGATGGCGAGCAGTACTTC.

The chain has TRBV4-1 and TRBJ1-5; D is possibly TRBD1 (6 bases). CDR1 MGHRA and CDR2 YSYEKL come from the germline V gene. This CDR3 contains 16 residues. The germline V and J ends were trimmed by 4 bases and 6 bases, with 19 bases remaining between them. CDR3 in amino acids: CASSPMTGGIGQPQHF. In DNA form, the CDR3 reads TGCGCCAGCAGCCCAATGACAGGAGGGATAGGTCAGCCCCAGCATTTT.

In DNA form, the CDR3 reads TGTGCCAGCAGCTCGTCGACTAGCGGGAGTGACGAGCAGTACTTC. It translates to CASSSSTSGSDEQYF. The chain couples TRBV11-2 to TRBJ2-7; 12 bases map to TRBD2. There are 15 residues in the CDR3. The V gene's germline CDR1 is SGHAT and CDR2 FQNNGV. Trimming at V came to 4 bases and at J to 5 bases, leaving 6 bases not matched to a gene. The variable domain in full, completed from reference TRBV11-2 and TRBJ2-7, reads EAGVAQSPRYKIIEKRQSVAFWCNPISGHATLYWYQQILGQGPKLLIQFQNNGVVDDSQLPKDRFSAERLKGVDSTLKIQPAKLEDSAVYLCASSSSTSGSDEQYFGPGTRLTVT.

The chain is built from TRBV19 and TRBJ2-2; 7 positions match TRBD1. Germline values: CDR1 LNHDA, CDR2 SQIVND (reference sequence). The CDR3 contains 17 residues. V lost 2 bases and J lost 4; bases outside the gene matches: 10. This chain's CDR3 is CASSILRDSRVTGELFF. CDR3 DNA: TGTGCCAGTAGTATATTGAGGGACAGCCGGGTCACCGGGGAGCTGTTTTTT.

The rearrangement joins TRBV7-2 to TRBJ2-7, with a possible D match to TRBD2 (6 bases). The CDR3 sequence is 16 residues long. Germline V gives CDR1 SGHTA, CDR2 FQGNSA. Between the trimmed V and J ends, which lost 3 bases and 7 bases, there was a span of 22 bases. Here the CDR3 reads CASSFSPSAPRGEQYF. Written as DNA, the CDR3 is TGTGCCAGCAGCTTTTCCCCTAGCGCCCCAAGGGGAGAGCAGTACTTC.

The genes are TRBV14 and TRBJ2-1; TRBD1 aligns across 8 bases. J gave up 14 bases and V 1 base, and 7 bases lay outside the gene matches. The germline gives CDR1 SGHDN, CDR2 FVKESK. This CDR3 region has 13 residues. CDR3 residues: CASSQVPTGGKFF. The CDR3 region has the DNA TGTGCCAGCAGCCAAGTTCCTACAGGGGGGAAGTTCTTC.

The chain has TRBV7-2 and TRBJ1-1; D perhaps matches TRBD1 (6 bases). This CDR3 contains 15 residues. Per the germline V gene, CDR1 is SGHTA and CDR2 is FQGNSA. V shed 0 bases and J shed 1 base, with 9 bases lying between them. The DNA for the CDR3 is TGTGCCAGCAGCTTAGCGCCAGGGGAGAACACTGAAGCTTTCTTT. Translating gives CASSLAPGENTEAFF.

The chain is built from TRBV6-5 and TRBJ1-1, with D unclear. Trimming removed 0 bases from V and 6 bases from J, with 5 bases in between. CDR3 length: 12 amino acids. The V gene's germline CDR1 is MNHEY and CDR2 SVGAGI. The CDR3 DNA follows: TGTGCCAGCAGTTACTCTACGTCTGAAGCTTTCTTT. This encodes CASSYSTSEAFF.

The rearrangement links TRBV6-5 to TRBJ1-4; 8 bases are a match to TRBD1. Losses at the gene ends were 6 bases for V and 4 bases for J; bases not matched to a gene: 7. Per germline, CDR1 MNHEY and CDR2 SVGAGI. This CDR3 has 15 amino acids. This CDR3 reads CASRPQGEGNEKLFF. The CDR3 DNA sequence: TGTGCCAGCAGGCCACAGGGGGAGGGTAATGAAAAACTGTTTTTT.

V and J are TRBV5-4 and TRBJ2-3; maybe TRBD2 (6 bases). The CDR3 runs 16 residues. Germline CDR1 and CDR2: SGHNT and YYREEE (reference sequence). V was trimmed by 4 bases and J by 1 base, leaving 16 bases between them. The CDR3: CASSRQTSERTDTQYF. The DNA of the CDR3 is TGTGCCAGCAGCCGCCAGACTAGTGAACGCACAGATACGCAGTATTTT. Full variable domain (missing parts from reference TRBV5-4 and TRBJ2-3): ETGVTQSPTHLIKTRGQQVTLRCSSQSGHNTVSWYQQALGQGPQFIFQYYREEENGRGNFPPRFSGLQFPNYSSELNVNALELDDSALYLCASSRQTSERTDTQYFGPGTRLTVL.

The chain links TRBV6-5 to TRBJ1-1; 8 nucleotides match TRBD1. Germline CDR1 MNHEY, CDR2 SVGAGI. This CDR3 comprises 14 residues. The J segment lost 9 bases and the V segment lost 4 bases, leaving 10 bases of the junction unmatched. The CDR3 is CASSSGQVLFKAFF. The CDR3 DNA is TGTGCCAGCAGTTCGGGACAGGTCCTCTTCAAAGCTTTCTTT.

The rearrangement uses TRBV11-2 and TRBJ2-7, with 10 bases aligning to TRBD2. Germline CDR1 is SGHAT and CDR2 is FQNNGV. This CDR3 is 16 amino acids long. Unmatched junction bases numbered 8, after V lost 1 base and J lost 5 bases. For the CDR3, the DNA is TGTGCCAGCAGCTTAGCCCGTTCTAGCGGGAGTAACGAGCAGTACTTC. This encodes CASSLARSSGSNEQYF.

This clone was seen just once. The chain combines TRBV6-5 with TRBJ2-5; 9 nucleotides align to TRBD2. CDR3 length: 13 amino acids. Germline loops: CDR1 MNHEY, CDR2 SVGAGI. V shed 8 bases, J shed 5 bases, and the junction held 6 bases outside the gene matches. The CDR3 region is CASGRREGETQYF. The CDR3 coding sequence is TGTGCCAGCGGGCGGCGGGAGGGGGAGACCCAGTACTTC.

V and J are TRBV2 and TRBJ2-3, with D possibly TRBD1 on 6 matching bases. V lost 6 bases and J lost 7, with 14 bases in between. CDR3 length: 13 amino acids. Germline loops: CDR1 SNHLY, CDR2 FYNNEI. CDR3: CASSPQGPHTQYF. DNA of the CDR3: TGTGCCAGCAGCCCCCAGGGGCCGCATACGCAGTATTTT.

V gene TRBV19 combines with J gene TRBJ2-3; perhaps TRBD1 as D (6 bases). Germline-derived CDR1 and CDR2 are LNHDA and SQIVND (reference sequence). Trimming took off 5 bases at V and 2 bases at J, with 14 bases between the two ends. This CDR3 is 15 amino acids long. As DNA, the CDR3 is TGTGCCAGTAGTCTCGGGACAATCCACACAGATACGCAGTATTTT. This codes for CASSLGTIHTDTQYF.

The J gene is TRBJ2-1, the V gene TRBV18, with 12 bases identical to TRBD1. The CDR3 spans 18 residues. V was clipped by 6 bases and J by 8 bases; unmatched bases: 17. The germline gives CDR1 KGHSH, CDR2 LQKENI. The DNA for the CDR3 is TGTGCCAGCTCTGAGTTCGCCCCTGGGACAGGGGGCATCCATGAGCAGTTCTTC. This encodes CASSEFAPGTGGIHEQFF.

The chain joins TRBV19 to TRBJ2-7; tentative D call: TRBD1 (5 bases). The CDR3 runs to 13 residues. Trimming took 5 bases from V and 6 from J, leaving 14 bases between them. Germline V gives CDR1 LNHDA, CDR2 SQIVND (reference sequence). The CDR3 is CASSPDSLSEQYF. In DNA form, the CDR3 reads TGTGCCAGTAGTCCTGACAGCCTCAGCGAGCAGTACTTC. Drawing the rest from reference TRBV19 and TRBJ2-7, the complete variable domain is DGGITQSPKYLFRKEGQNVTLSCEQNLNHDAMYWYRQDPGQGLRLIYYSQIVNDFQKGDIAEGYSVSREKKESFPLTVTSAQKNPTAFYLCASSPDSLSEQYFGPGTRLTVT.

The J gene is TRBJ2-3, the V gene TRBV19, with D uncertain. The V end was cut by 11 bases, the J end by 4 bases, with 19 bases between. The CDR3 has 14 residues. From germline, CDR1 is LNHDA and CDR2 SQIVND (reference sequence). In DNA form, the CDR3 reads TGTGCCTCTAAAAGGTCAGCGTTCCCAGATACGCAGTATTTT. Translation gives CASKRSAFPDTQYF.

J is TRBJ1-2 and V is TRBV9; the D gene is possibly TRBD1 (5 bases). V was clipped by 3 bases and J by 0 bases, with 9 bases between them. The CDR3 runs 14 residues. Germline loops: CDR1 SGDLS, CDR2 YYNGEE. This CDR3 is CASSGDRANYGYTF. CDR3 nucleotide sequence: TGTGCCAGCAGCGGCGACAGAGCTAACTATGGCTACACCTTC.